Reported below is one TCR beta chain. Its binding antigen is unknown. The sample holds no much larger clone one base away, and base qualities are not on file. The instrument given in TCRdb is Illumina NovaSeq 6000. TCR cDNA was synthesized by 5'RACE template switching, through which a universal primer site and unique molecular identifiers were introduced. Priming of cDNA synthesis was performed from both the TCR alpha and TCR beta constant segments. Two PCR steps were used to amplify libraries, with sample barcodes and sequencing adapters being added in the second step. Sequencing of libraries was done on Illumina HiSeq 2500 (2x100 bp) or NovaSeq (2x150 bp). Concerning the study's data processing: MIGEC was used to demultiplex reads and collapse the reads into UMI consensus sequences, and MiXCR was used for V(D)J alignment. Vaccine-responding clonotypes were defined with edgeR using replicate PBMC samples, requiring FDR below 0.01 and a log2 fold change above 5 up to day 15. Each bulk clonotype was labeled CD4 or CD8 based on which sequenced repertoire, CD4 or CD8, contained the clonotype at higher abundance. Using fastp at Q25 and MiXCR, TCRdb reprocessed the public reads and kept productive beta chains. Rows are unified per CDR3 protein, each entry keeping the most common DNA and genes. These V and J calls derive from TCRdb rather than the authors' analysis. For this sample the table gives about 320,000 distinct CDR3 sequences, of which about 10% were detected only once. Of the sample, less than 3.5% is held by the ten largest clones.

This sample's treatment or condition label indicates: live attenuated yellow fever vaccine strain. PBMCs were isolated from peripheral blood using a standard Ficoll-Paque protocol. Dynabeads CD4 and CD8 positive selection kits were used to isolate CD4 and CD8 T-cell fractions. TriZol was used to extract RNA from bulk PBMCs, from CD4 and CD8 fractions, and from dextramer-positive and dextramer-negative fractions. This specimen comes from a study of T cells after yellow fever vaccination (dated by TCRdb to between 2018 and 2021). In the study overall: The SMART-Seq v4 Ultra Low Input RNA kit was used to prepare libraries from fractions with low cell numbers. Bulk PBMC replicates and cell subsets were isolated from blood drawn at multiple timepoints before and after both primary and secondary immunization. Two healthy male donors, one aged 18 to 29 and one aged 30 to 40 years, were included in the cohort. To follow T-cell clones before and after both primary and booster YFV17D yellow fever vaccination, bulk TCR alpha and beta repertoires underwent longitudinal sequencing. Results and caveats for the whole study, not just this receptor: Most clones expanded after primary vaccination (around 96% of CD4 and roughly 88% of CD8) were re-detected after the booster, suggesting that broad memory maintenance occurred. A small fraction of clonotypes showed up in both the CD4 and CD8 compartments, probably as a result of convergent recombination. Compared with the primary T-cell response, the secondary T-cell response was faster but weaker, reaching its peak on day 5 rather than on day 15. Because the study included only a couple of donors, the extent to which the findings can be generalized is limited. Computational filtering was required because FACS-sorted repertoires could contain abundant contaminating clonotypes from the bulk population.

Inclusive of the bounding cysteine and phenylalanine, the CDR3 is 16 residues long. The kept DNA is CDR3 alone, 48 bases in frame from the first base. V is pruned by 6 bases and J by 3 bases, leaving 12 bases of the junction without a gene match. Reading the germline V gene (reference sequence) gives CDR1 DFQATT and CDR2 SNEGSKA. This receptor chain uses TRBV20-1 and TRBJ1-1, with 11 central nucleotides matching TRBD1. The input for sequencing was CD4+ T cells sorted from PBMCs, taken 45 days after the yellow fever booster vaccination. This clonotype was sampled from a man in his late teens or twenties who received the YFV17D yellow fever vaccine. In nucleotides, the sequence is TGCAGTGCCTCCTGGACAGGGGGCAGGGTGGACACTGAAGCTTTCTTT. This translates into CSASWTGGRVDTEAFF.